These 13 T cell receptor beta chains came from one sample sequenced in a study of T cell responses to AZD1222 COVID-19 vaccine. The protocol was immunoSEQ multiplex PCR, while the TCRdb copy is restricted to in-frame clones and leaves out a portion. The data show 150,000 to 200,000 clones, over 80% seen once. The sequencing used peripheral blood, collected 28 days after the second dose of the MenACWY control vaccine. Receptors originate from an adult who received the MenACWY meningococcal vaccine as a control.

The rearrangement uses TRBV6-2 or TRBV6-3 and TRBJ2-3; D not certain. V was cut by 6 bases and J by 6 bases, with 13 bases left in between. Germline V gives CDR1 MNHEY, CDR2 SVGEGT. The CDR3 consists of 13 residues. The DNA of the CDR3 is TGTGCCAGCAGCCGCCCGGTCGGGGATACGCAGTATTTT. Encoded protein: CASSRPVGDTQYF.

This chain links TRBV28 with TRBJ2-1; 9 bases match TRBD2. V lost 1 base to trimming and J lost 5 bases; unmatched junction nucleotides: 6. The germline V gene encodes CDR1 MDHEN and CDR2 SYDVKM. The CDR3 loop spans 16 amino acids. The CDR3 nucleotides read TGTGCCAGCAGTTTATCGGGGTTAGCGGGGGACAATGAGCAGTTCTTC. This encodes CASSLSGLAGDNEQFF.

The chain joins TRBV7-9 to TRBJ1-2; D is unresolved. CDR1 is SEHNR, CDR2 FQNEAQ, per germline (reference sequence). Trimming removed 4 bases at V and 4 bases at J, with 10 bases between. The length of the CDR3 is 13 residues. CDR3 nucleotides: TGTGCCAGCAGCTACGGACCCCGCTATGGCTACACCTTC. It codes for CASSYGPRYGYTF.

This rearrangement joins TRBV7-8 to TRBJ2-2, with 7 nucleotides matching TRBD2. Germline CDR1 and CDR2: SGHVS and FQNEAQ. With V trimmed by 6 bases and J by 6 bases, 16 bases remained unmatched. The CDR3 contains 17 residues. The DNA for the CDR3 is TGTGCCAGCAGTCCCAACCCGGGGGGATACGTACCCGGGGAGCTGTTTTTT. Its protein product is CASSPNPGGYVPGELFF.

The rearrangement uses TRBV7-9 and TRBJ2-3, with D perhaps matching TRBD2 (5 bases). The germline V and J ends were trimmed by 0 bases and 5 bases, with 6 bases remaining between them. The CDR3 is 13 amino acids. Looked up from germline, CDR1 is SEHNR and CDR2 is FQNEAQ (reference sequence). This CDR3 is CASSLAGEDTQYF. CDR3 DNA sequence: TGTGCCAGCAGCTTAGCGGGAGAAGATACGCAGTATTTT.

The V and J genes are TRBV7-3 and TRBJ1-1; 7 bases are a match to TRBD1. The germline CDR1 and CDR2 sequences are SGHTA and FQGTGA. Trimming cost V 5 bases and J 4 bases; bases outside gene matches: 7. This CDR3 has 14 amino acids. CDR3 sequence: CASSPSQGGTEAFF. DNA for the CDR3: TGTGCCAGCAGCCCAAGCCAGGGGGGCACTGAAGCTTTCTTT. Using reference TRBV7-3 and TRBJ1-1 for the parts outside the CDR3, the full variable domain is GAGVSQTPSNKVTEKGKYVELRCDPISGHTALYWYRQSLGQGPEFLIYFQGTGAADDSGLPNDRFFAVRPEGSVSTLKIQRTERGDSAVYLCASSPSQGGTEAFFGQGTRLTVV.

The gene calls are TRBV12-5 and TRBJ2-7; the D call may be TRBD1 or TRBD2 (5 bases each). Germline lookup yields CDR1 LGHNT and CDR2 FRNRAP. The CDR3 consists of 13 residues. The germline V and J ends were trimmed by 4 bases and 8 bases, with 15 bases remaining between them. This chain's CDR3 is CASGSGAGRKQYF. CDR3 nucleotide sequence: TGTGCTAGTGGTTCCGGGGCAGGGCGAAAGCAGTACTTC.

The table lists this clone with a count of one. This sequence joins TRBV24-1 and TRBJ2-5; 9 nucleotides agree with TRBD1. In germline, CDR1 is KGHDR, CDR2 SFDVKD. The V gene end was trimmed by 0 bases and the J gene end by 5 bases; junction bases not matched to a gene: 3. CDR3 length equals 15 residues. The CDR3 DNA follows: TGTGCCACCAGTGATTTGCACAGGGGGCACGAGACCCAGTACTTC. This encodes CATSDLHRGHETQYF.

CDR3 loop: CASSLFPENQPQHF. The CDR3 DNA reads as TGTGCCAGCAGCTTATTTCCAGAAAATCAGCCCCAGCATTTT. The chain uses TRBV7-2 and TRBJ1-5; D remains ambiguous. This CDR3 region has 14 residues. Germline-derived CDR1 and CDR2 are SGHTA and FQGNSA. Trimming removed 2 bases at V and 4 bases at J, with 9 bases between.

This rearrangement joins TRBV24-1 to TRBJ1-5; D is undetermined. Trimming stripped 1 base from V and 7 bases from J, with 7 bases between. The CDR3 contains 13 residues. The V gene's germline CDR1 is KGHDR and CDR2 SFDVKD. The DNA for the CDR3 is TGTGCCACCAGTGATTTACTGGGGCAGCCCCAGCATTTT. Its translation: CATSDLLGQPQHF.

This chain joins TRBV28 and TRBJ1-1, with D hard to call. The germline gives CDR1 MDHEN, CDR2 SYDVKM. Trimming removed 11 bases at V and 7 bases at J, with 17 bases between. CDR3 length: 12 residues. Written as DNA, the CDR3 is TGTGCCGCCTGGGGTGGAATTGATGAAGCTTTCTTT. Protein sequence: CAAWGGIDEAFF.

This chain uses TRBV5-1 with TRBJ1-2, with D perhaps TRBD1 (5 bases). In germline, CDR1 is SGHRS, CDR2 YFSETQ. This CDR3 has 13 residues. The V end lost 3 bases, the J end lost 8 bases, and 14 bases lay between the germline ends. The CDR3, as DNA: TGCGCCAGCAGCTCGATCTCCAGGGAAGGCTACACCTTC. The encoded protein is CASSSISREGYTF.

V and J are TRBV9 and TRBJ1-4; D gene ambiguous. The CDR3 is made up of 13 amino acids. The V end was cut by 7 bases, the J end by 8 bases, with 15 bases between. CDR1 and CDR2 from the germline V gene are SGDLS and YYNGEE. In DNA, the CDR3 is TGTGCCAGCGGATCAGGTGATGGCGAAAAACTGTTTTTT. It is translated as CASGSGDGEKLFF.